This T cell receptor beta chain is drawn from a study of blood T cell repertoires in COVID-19. About the study: The United States, Italy and Spain provided the acute and convalescent COVID-19 samples. T cells, B-cell-depleted T cells, or PBMCs supplied cDNA or gDNA.

Authors' processing steps: Cell counts per sample came from amplifying reference gene primers. Profiling relied on immunoSEQ multiplex PCR, and the TCRdb table lists in-frame clones only, not all of them. The DNA was the basis for D and trimming; V, J and clone size are from that table. The sample contains around 200,000 clones, roughly 80% of which appear only once. Germline-derived CDR1 and CDR2 are SEHNR and FQNEAQ (reference sequence). This CDR3 is built from 14 residues. Losses at the gene ends were 4 bases for V and 1 base for J; bases not matched to a gene: 1. The sequenced material came from peripheral blood. The receptor was isolated from a man aged 45-60 years who had recovered from COVID-19. V is TRBV7-9 and J is TRBJ1-1; 9 bases match TRBD1. This chain's CDR3 is CASSSQGANTEAFF. The CDR3 bases are TGTGCCAGCAGCTCACAGGGGGCGAACACTGAAGCTTTCTTT.